Sequencing of this T cell receptor (beta chain) was carried out in a study of cytomegalovirus exposure and HLA in healthy donors. Whole-study results and caveats: Upon later analysis, TCR association rates were observed to vary by HLA locus, being highest for DRB1 and lowest for HLA-C.

The PCR ran on 60 Vbeta and 13 Jbeta primers. Sequenced by immunoSEQ multiplex PCR; TCRdb stores in-frame clones only, minus some. The sample carries tens of thousands of clones, about 74% recorded once. About this clone itself: Antigen unknown.

The receptor's source is a man aged 30-40 years in good health and CMV-seronegative. The specimen sequenced was PBMCs.

In DNA form, the CDR3 reads TGTGCCAGCAGCTTGGGTCCGGGGTTCAATGAGCAGTTCTTC. It translates to CASSLGPGFNEQFF. The rearrangement uses TRBV7-8 and TRBJ2-1, with D maybe TRBD2 (5 bases). This CDR3 is 14 amino acids long. Between the trimmed V and J ends, which lost 3 bases and 6 bases, there was a span of 12 bases. From germline, CDR1 is SGHVS and CDR2 FQNEAQ. The variable domain in full, completed from reference TRBV7-8 and TRBJ2-1, reads GAGVSQSPRYKVAKRGQDVALRCDPISGHVSLFWYQQALGQGPEFLTYFQNEAQLDKSGLPSDRFFAERPEGSVSTLKIQRTQQEDSAVYLCASSLGPGFNEQFFGPGTRLTVL.